The source of this T cell receptor (beta chain) is a study of blood T cell repertoires in COVID-19. Study as a whole: Acute and convalescent COVID-19 specimens originated in the United States, Italy and Spain. T cells, B-cell-depleted T cells, or PBMCs provided the cDNA or gDNA that served as material.

Assay: immunoSEQ multiplex PCR; the TCRdb copy retains only in-frame clones and omits some. The sample shows 95,000 to 110,000 clones, roughly nine tenths of them seen only once. Germline V gene lookup returns CDR1 SGDLS and CDR2 YYNGEE. This CDR3 has 15 amino acids. V dropped 4 bases and J dropped 7; count of bases not matched to a gene: 9. The TCR was taken from a human donor in a cohort sampled during active COVID-19. The sample comprised peripheral blood. V is TRBV9 and J is TRBJ2-1; 9 nucleotides agree with TRBD2. The CDR3 spells CASSSLAGVGNEQFF. Here the CDR3 DNA reads TGTGCCAGCAGCTCGTTAGCGGGGGTGGGTAATGAGCAGTTCTTC.